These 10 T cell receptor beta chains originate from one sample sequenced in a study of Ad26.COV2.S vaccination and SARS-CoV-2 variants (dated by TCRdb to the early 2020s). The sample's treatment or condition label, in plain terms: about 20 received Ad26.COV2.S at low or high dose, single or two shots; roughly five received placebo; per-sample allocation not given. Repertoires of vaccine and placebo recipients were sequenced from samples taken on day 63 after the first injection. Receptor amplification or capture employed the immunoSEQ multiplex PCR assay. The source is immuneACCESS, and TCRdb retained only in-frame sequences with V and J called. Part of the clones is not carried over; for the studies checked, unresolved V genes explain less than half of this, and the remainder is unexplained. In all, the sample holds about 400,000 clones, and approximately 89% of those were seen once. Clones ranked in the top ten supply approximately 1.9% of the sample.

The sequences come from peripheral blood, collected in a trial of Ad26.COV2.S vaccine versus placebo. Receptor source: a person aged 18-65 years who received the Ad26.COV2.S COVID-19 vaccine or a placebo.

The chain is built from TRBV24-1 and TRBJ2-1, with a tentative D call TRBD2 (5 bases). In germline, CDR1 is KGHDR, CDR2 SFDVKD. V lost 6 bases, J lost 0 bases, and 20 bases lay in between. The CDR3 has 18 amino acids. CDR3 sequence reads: CATSPPWGDYSSYNEQFF. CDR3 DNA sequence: TGTGCCACCAGTCCTCCTTGGGGAGACTATTCCTCCTACAATGAGCAGTTCTTC.

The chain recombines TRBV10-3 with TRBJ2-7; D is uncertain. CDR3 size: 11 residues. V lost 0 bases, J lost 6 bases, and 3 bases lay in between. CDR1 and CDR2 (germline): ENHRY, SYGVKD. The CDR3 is CAISESAEQYF. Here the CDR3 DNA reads TGTGCCATCAGTGAGTCGGCCGAGCAGTACTTC.

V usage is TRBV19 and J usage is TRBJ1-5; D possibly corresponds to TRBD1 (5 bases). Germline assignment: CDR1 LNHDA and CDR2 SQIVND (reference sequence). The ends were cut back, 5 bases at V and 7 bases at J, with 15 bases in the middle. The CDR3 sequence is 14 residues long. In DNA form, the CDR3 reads TGTGCCAGTAGTGGGGGAAGGTTTGGACAGCCCCAGCATTTT. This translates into CASSGGRFGQPQHF.

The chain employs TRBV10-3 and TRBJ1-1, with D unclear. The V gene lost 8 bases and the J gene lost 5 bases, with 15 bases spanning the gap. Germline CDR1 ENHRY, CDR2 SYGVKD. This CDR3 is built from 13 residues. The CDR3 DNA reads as TGTGCCATCCGGGCCGGGGAGGGAACTGAAGCTTTCTTT. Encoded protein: CAIRAGEGTEAFF.

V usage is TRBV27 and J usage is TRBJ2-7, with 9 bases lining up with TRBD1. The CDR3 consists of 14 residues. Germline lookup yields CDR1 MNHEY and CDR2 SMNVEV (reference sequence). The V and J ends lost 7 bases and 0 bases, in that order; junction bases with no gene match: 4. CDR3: CASNRQGGSYEQYF. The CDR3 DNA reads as TGTGCCAGCAACCGACAGGGGGGCTCCTACGAGCAGTACTTC.

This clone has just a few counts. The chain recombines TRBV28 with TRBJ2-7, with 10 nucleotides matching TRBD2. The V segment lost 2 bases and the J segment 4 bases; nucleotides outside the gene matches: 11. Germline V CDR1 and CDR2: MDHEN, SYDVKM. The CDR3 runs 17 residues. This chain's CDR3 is CASSLTAASGSVYEQYF. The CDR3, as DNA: TGTGCCAGCAGTTTAACGGCGGCTAGCGGGAGTGTGTACGAGCAGTACTTC.

The CDR3 reads CASSPPGGSAEAFF. The CDR3 nucleotides read TGTGCCAGCTCACCCCCGGGGGGATCCGCTGAAGCTTTCTTT. The chain links TRBV18 to TRBJ1-1; D may be TRBD1 (5 bases). Germline values: CDR1 KGHSH, CDR2 LQKENI. This CDR3 comprises 14 residues. Trimming removed 3 bases from V and 6 bases from J, with 14 bases in between.

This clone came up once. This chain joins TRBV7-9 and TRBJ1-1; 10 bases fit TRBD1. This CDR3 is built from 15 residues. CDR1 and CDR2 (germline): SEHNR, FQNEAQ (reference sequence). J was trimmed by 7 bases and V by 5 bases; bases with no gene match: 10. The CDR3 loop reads CASSARTGGLGEAFF. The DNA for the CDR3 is TGTGCCAGCAGCGCAAGGACAGGGGGTTTGGGTGAAGCTTTCTTT. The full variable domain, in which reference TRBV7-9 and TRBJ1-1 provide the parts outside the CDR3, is DTGVSQNPRHKITKRGQNVTFRCDPISEHNRLYWYRQTLGQGPEFLTYFQNEAQLEKSRLLSDRFSAERPKGSFSTLEIQRTEQGDSAMYLCASSARTGGLGEAFFGQGTRLTVV.

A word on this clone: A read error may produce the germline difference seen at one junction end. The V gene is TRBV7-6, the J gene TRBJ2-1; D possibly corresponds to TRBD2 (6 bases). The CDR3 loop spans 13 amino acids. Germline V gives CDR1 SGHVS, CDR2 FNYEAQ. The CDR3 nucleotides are TGTGCCAGCAGCGTAGCGGCTTACAATGAGCAGTTCTTC. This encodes CASSVAAYNEQFF.

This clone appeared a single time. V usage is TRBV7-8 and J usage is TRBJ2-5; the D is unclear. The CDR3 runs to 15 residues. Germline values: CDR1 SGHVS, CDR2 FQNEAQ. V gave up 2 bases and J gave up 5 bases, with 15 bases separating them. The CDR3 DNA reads TGTGCCAGCAGCTTAAGGCCCGGGTCAGCTGAGACCCAGTACTTC. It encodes CASSLRPGSAETQYF.